The 19 T cell receptor beta chains below come from one sample, sequenced in a study of blood T cell repertoires in COVID-19. TCRdb keeps only in-frame clones here, not all; method: immunoSEQ multiplex PCR. This table has 200,000 to 250,000 clones, 82% appearing once. The sequencing input was PBMCs or T cells enriched from blood (not recorded which). Every receptor here comes from an older woman who had recovered from COVID-19.

V usage is TRBV2 and J usage is TRBJ1-2; D uncertain. The CDR3 has 12 residues. V gave up 2 bases and J gave up 3 bases, with 4 bases separating them. Germline V lookup: CDR1 SNHLY, CDR2 FYNNEI. The CDR3 coding sequence is TGTGCCAGCAGTGAACGGGACTATGGCTACACCTTC. This encodes CASSERDYGYTF.

V usage is TRBV11-2 and J usage is TRBJ2-7; 14 bases agree with TRBD2. The CDR3 length is 15 residues. V lost 5 bases, J lost 5 bases, and 5 bases stayed unmatched. The germline V gene encodes CDR1 SGHAT and CDR2 FQNNGV. In DNA form, the CDR3 reads TGTGCCAGCAGCCTGGGACTAGCGGGAGTAAACGAGCAGTACTTC. It specifies CASSLGLAGVNEQYF.

This clone was seen more than once but under ten times. The chain carries TRBV15 and TRBJ2-3; D not resolved. Germline-derived CDR1 and CDR2 are LNHNV and YYDKDF (reference sequence). The V gene lost 1 base and the J gene lost 6 bases, with 17 bases spanning the gap. The CDR3 sequence is 16 residues long. In DNA form, the CDR3 reads TGTGCCACCAGCAGAGGTGGAGCCTATTTAGCTGATACGCAGTATTTT. Translation gives CATSRGGAYLADTQYF. Filled out from reference TRBV15 and TRBJ2-3, the complete variable domain reads DAMVIQNPRYQVTQFGKPVTLSCSQTLNHNVMYWYQQKSSQAPKLLFHYYDKDFNNEADTPDNFQSRRPNTSFCFLDIRSPGLGDTAMYLCATSRGGAYLADTQYFGPGTRLTVL.

This clone showed up just once. The chain carries TRBV7-6 and TRBJ2-3, with a possible D match to TRBD2 (7 bases). The length of the CDR3 is 16 residues. The V and J ends lost 4 bases and 6 bases respectively, with 20 bases between them. The V gene's germline CDR1 is SGHVS and CDR2 FNYEAQ. The CDR3: CASSSLGGALLDTQYF. CDR3 bases: TGTGCCAGCAGCTCCCTAGGGGGGGCATTATTGGATACGCAGTATTTT.

The chain combines TRBV10-3 with TRBJ1-5; D may be TRBD1 (6 bases). The CDR3 totals 17 residues. Germline CDR1 reads ENHRY; CDR2 reads SYGVKD. With 3 bases removed from V and 0 bases from J, the gap between germline ends came to 15 bases. CDR3 sequence reads: CAISDPTGSYSNQPQHF. The CDR3 coding sequence is TGTGCCATCAGTGATCCGACAGGCTCTTATAGCAATCAGCCCCAGCATTTT.

V gene TRBV10-3 combines with J gene TRBJ1-2, with D possibly being TRBD1 (6 bases). With 3 bases removed from V and 4 bases from J, the gap between germline ends came to 12 bases. This CDR3 spans 14 amino acids. Germline V gene data show CDR1 as ENHRY and CDR2 as SYGVKD. The CDR3 DNA follows: TGTGCCATCAGTGAAGGGAGGGGGACCTATGGCTACACCTTC. Its translation is CAISEGRGTYGYTF.

Worth noting for this clone: Other DNA sequences in the sample encode the same CDR3. This chain uses TRBV5-4 with TRBJ2-3; no clear D. The CDR3 is made up of 15 amino acids. CDR1 and CDR2 (germline): SGHNT, YYREEE (reference sequence). The V and J ends lost 0 bases and 2 bases respectively, with 10 bases between them. The CDR3 protein is CASSLVGASTDTQYF. The CDR3 DNA sequence: TGTGCCAGCAGCTTGGTAGGAGCCTCCACAGATACGCAGTATTTT.

The V gene is TRBV7-2, the J gene TRBJ2-1; no reliable D call. Germline V gives CDR1 SGHTA, CDR2 FQGNSA. V was clipped by 8 bases and J by 0 bases, with 11 bases between them. CDR3 length: 14 amino acids. The chain's CDR3 is CASGGTPSYNEQFF. In DNA, the CDR3 is TGTGCCAGCGGTGGTACTCCCTCCTACAATGAGCAGTTCTTC.

The chain combines TRBV18 with TRBJ1-1; perhaps TRBD1 as D (5 bases). The CDR3 sequence is 15 residues long. The V and J ends lost 1 base and 1 base respectively, with 10 bases between them. Germline assignment: CDR1 KGHSH and CDR2 LQKENI. CDR3 amino acids: CASSPLQGGNTEAFF. As DNA, the CDR3 is TGTGCCAGCTCACCACTCCAGGGTGGGAACACTGAAGCTTTCTTT.

This clone occurred once. The junction differs from germline at one of its ends, possibly a read error. The chain carries TRBV3-1 (or the pseudogene TRBV3-2) and TRBJ2-7; 9 positions match TRBD2. This CDR3 has 13 amino acids. Germline V gives CDR1 LGHDT, CDR2 YNNKEL (reference sequence). The CDR3 reads CASSPSSRTSARF. CDR3 bases: TGTGCCAGCAGCCCTTCGTCTCGGACTAGCGCTCGGTTC.

Points on this clone: Mismatch with germline at one junction end may stem from a read error. Other DNA sequences within the sample encode an identical CDR3. CDR3 nucleotide sequence: TGTGCCAGCAGCCTCCAGGGACTCTCAAACATTCAGTACTTT. Residues: CASSLQGLSNIQYF. This chain joins TRBV11-2 and TRBJ2-4, with D possibly TRBD2 on 6 matching bases. The CDR3 totals 14 residues. Germline V gene sequence: CDR1 SGHAT, CDR2 FQNNGV.

The rearrangement links TRBV2 to TRBJ1-5, with 9 bases matching TRBD1. Germline lookup yields CDR1 SNHLY and CDR2 FYNNEI. This CDR3 is 15 amino acids long. V gave up 3 bases and J gave up 2 bases; unmatched junction bases: 2. The CDR3 bases are TGTGCCAGCAGTGACCGGACAGGGGGCAATCAGCCCCAGCATTTT. Translated: CASSDRTGGNQPQHF.

V usage is TRBV7-3 and J usage is TRBJ2-2, with 9 bases that match TRBD1. From germline, CDR1 is SGHTA and CDR2 FQGTGA. V was pared by 5 bases and J by 3 bases, with 7 bases of the junction left unmatched. The CDR3 loop spans 16 amino acids. CDR3 protein: CASSPRGTGYTGELFF. The CDR3 DNA sequence: TGTGCCAGCAGCCCACGGGGGACAGGGTACACCGGGGAGCTGTTTTTT.

V and J are TRBV6-5 and TRBJ2-7, with D maybe TRBD1 (6 bases). The V gene lost 5 bases and the J gene lost 5 bases, with 16 bases spanning the gap. The CDR3 totals 14 residues. Looked up from germline, CDR1 is MNHEY and CDR2 is SVGAGI. CDR3 region: CASSRLQGTNEQYF. The CDR3 bases are TGTGCCAGCAGTAGACTACAGGGAACTAACGAGCAGTACTTC.

V usage is TRBV6-5 and J usage is TRBJ2-5, with 11 bases aligning to TRBD1. J was trimmed by 5 bases and V by 9 bases; bases with no gene match: 5. The CDR3 totals 13 residues. Germline lookup yields CDR1 MNHEY and CDR2 SVGAGI. CDR3 sequence: CASWTGGYETQYF. DNA of the CDR3: TGTGCCAGTTGGACAGGGGGCTATGAGACCCAGTACTTC.

V is TRBV25-1 and J is TRBJ1-4; 10 bases are shared with TRBD1. Germline-derived CDR1 and CDR2 are MGHDK and SYGVNS. CDR3 length: 15 residues. V trimming: 5 bases; J trimming: 7 bases; junction bases outside the gene matches: 7. CDR3 region: CASSSPGQGSEKLFF. CDR3 in DNA: TGTGCCAGCAGTTCTCCGGGACAGGGGAGTGAAAAACTGTTTTTT. The complete variable domain, with remaining parts taken from reference TRBV25-1 and TRBJ1-4, reads EADIYQTPRYLVIGTGKKITLECSQTMGHDKMYWYQQDPGMELHLIHYSYGVNSTEKGDLSSESTVSRIRTEHFPLTLESARPSHTSQYLCASSSPGQGSEKLFFGSGTQLSVL.

The rearrangement links TRBV5-1 to TRBJ2-7; a possible D gene is TRBD1 (6 bases). The germline CDR1 and CDR2 sequences are SGHRS and YFSETQ. This CDR3 is 14 amino acids long. The V and J ends lost 4 bases and 5 bases respectively, with 16 bases between them. The CDR3 bases are TGCGCCAGCAGCAGGGCGACAGGCATAGACGAGCAGTACTTC. This translates into CASSRATGIDEQYF.

This chain joins TRBV25-1 and TRBJ2-1; 7 bases match TRBD1. After removal of 10 bases from V and 4 bases from J, the junction contained 10 bases not matched to a gene. The V gene's germline CDR1 is MGHDK and CDR2 SYGVNS. The CDR3 has 14 amino acids. CDR3 region: CATSPGTAYNEQFF. The CDR3 DNA follows: TGTGCCACCTCACCCGGGACAGCTTACAATGAGCAGTTCTTC. Full variable domain (remainder filled in from reference TRBV25-1 and TRBJ2-1): EADIYQTPRYLVIGTGKKITLECSQTMGHDKMYWYQQDPGMELHLIHYSYGVNSTEKGDLSSESTVSRIRTEHFPLTLESARPSHTSQYLCATSPGTAYNEQFFGPGTRLTVL.

The genes are TRBV4-3 and TRBJ2-2, with 7 bases that match TRBD2. The CDR3 has 18 amino acids. Germline assignment: CDR1 LGHNA and CDR2 YSLEER. With 0 bases clipped from V and 4 bases from J, the junction kept 11 bases outside the gene matches. CDR3 in amino acids: CASSQDLPLASTTGELFF. The CDR3 bases are TGCGCCAGCAGCCAAGATCTCCCACTAGCGTCGACCACCGGGGAGCTGTTTTTT.